This T cell receptor beta chain was captured in a study of shared clonotypes between healthy human individuals. Study as a whole: The people who gave samples were a couple of women and a few men aged 18 to 49. Three CD4 naive, three CD4 memory, two CD8 naive and one CD8 memory plate were used per donor.

CDR1 and CDR2 (germline): MNHNS, SASEGT. This CDR3 has 14 residues. The germline V and J ends were trimmed by 7 bases and 5 bases, with 17 bases remaining between them. General observations from the study: Naive CD4 clonotypes overlapped across a handful of donors at 4.5% to 5.5%.

Comments on this clone: Its antigen is not identified.

Each subset's genomic DNA was shared equally among a number of immunoSEQ plates. Repertoires were generated with immunoSEQ multiplex PCR, while TCRdb's copy carries only in-frame clones and drops some. The sample has approximately 1.5 million clones, 98% to 99% seen once; the top ten hold under 0.45%. The sequenced sample was naive CD4+ T cells sorted from blood. Described subset: CD45RA+ positively selected. The gene calls are TRBV6-1 and TRBJ1-1; D unresolved. The clonotype comes from a man younger than 40 in good health. DNA of the CDR3: TGTGCCAGCAAGCAAGGTTCCGTCGGGACTGAAGCTTTCTTT. This encodes CASKQGSVGTEAFF.